These T cell receptor beta chains were read from a single sample in a study of cytomegalovirus exposure and HLA in healthy donors. Here immunoSEQ multiplex PCR was the method, and the copy in TCRdb shows in-frame clones only, minus some. The data show roughly 70,000 clones, with 74% seen just once and approximately 10% held by the top ten. Specimen: PBMCs. The source of these receptors is a human donor in good health. CDR3s leave out the opening cysteine and the closing phenylalanine or tryptophan.

>TRBJ2-1|TRBV29-1
SVDVAGHNEQF
>TRBJ2-6|TRBV2
ASSAERPSSGANVLT
>TRBJ2-1|TRBV5-4
ASSSIRDRGHEQF
>TRBJ2-2|TRBV9
ASSVAGLAGNTGELF
>TRBJ2-7|TRBV9
ASSDGGSYEQY
>TRBJ2-3|TRBV10-1
ASSEHQSTDTQY
>TRBJ1-1|TRBV4-2
ASSQGGQRTEAF
>TRBJ1-1|TRBV5-1
ASSRINTEAF
>TRBJ2-2|TRBV19
ASSIELGASGITGELF
>TRBJ1-5|TRBV2
ASTRDRGNQPQH
>TRBJ2-2|TRBV9
ASRTGWDRGLF
>TRBJ1-1|TRBV27
ASRNRQAEAF
>TRBJ2-3|TRBV5-4
ASTLSGANTDTQY
>TRBJ2-2|TRBV4-1
ASSQGGLAGVGTGELF
>TRBJ2-7|TRBV28
ASSLSGYEQY
>TRBJ2-3|TRBV7-6
ASSFPTGGTDTQY
>TRBJ1-2|TRBV6-1
ASSELGNYGYT
>TRBJ1-2|TRBV5-6
ASSHDRVGYGYT
>TRBJ2-5|TRBV4-1
ASSRGPQETQY
>TRBJ1-1|TRBV2
ASRLTTGNTEAF
>TRBJ2-5|TRBV19
ASFGGRAEETQY
>TRBJ2-7|TRBV6-5
ASRTGLARQY
>TRBJ2-7|TRBV19
ASSSIGLAGGYEQY
>TRBJ1-5|TRBV6-5
AAGSGNQPQH
>TRBJ2-7|TRBV4-2
ASSQQGGLGYEQY
>TRBJ2-1|TRBV5-6
ASSFWDSNNEQF
>TRBJ1-1|TRBV4-2
ASSQAGGFTEAF
>TRBJ2-1|TRBV20-1
STLADNEQF
>TRBJ2-7|TRBV7-6
ASSLGPQLAGFPYEQY
>TRBJ2-1|TRBV10-2
ASRGQTEPYNEQF
>TRBJ2-3|TRBV4-1
ASLSGSTDTQY
>TRBJ2-1|TRBV5-1
ASSHGTSGGNEQF
>TRBJ1-5|TRBV6-5
ASSPVRGNQPQH
>TRBJ2-3|TRBV2
ASRREGQVDTQY
>TRBJ2-1|TRBV7-9
ASSLGSGGPF
>TRBJ1-1|TRBV6-6
ASPEMDRAGEAF
>TRBJ2-7|TRBV6-1
ASSDVRTGEEQY
>TRBJ2-5|TRBV7-8
ASSLVPPPGETQY
>TRBJ1-2|TRBV9
ASNVDGSRGYT
>TRBJ1-4|TRBV5-1
ASSSQGNEKLF
>TRBJ2-3|TRBV5-4
ASAIRGTGGSDTQY
>TRBJ2-1|TRBV13
ASSPSRLAGGNEQF
>TRBJ2-7|TRBV15
ATSRDRFSGIDEQY
>TRBJ1-1|TRBV12-5
ASGPGVNEAF
>TRBJ1-5|TRBV5-6
ASSSWDSLYQPQH
>TRBJ2-3|TRBV9
ASSPHQQIGTDTQY
>TRBJ2-4|TRBV7-8
ASSARGTKNIQY
>TRBJ2-5|TRBV29-1
SVFGLALSQETQY
>TRBJ1-1|TRBV2
ASRGTGMTEAF
>TRBJ2-3|TRBV2
ASSEALGTGRTDTQY
>TRBJ2-5|TRBV7-7
ASSLGGRGTQY
>TRBJ2-2|TRBV7-2
ASSRQAGAAGELF
>TRBJ2-5|TRBV12-5
ASGFSGQQETQY
>TRBJ2-1|TRBV11-2
ASSGTRGYNEQF
>TRBJ2-7|TRBV9
ASSVEGQGSYEQY
>TRBJ2-1|TRBV7-2
ASSSSGIGEQF
>TRBJ1-1|TRBV6-1
ASSATGVNTEAF
>TRBJ2-1|TRBV5-4
ASSPEGYEQF
>TRBJ1-5|TRBV30
AWSPEQGDNQPQH